The T cell receptor (beta chain) under discussion was sequenced for a study of identical twins. Whole-study results and caveats: Twins' excess sharing was less marked for out-of-frame beta sequences.

The authors used template switching to add a universal primer site and gave cDNA unique molecular identifiers. Via MiXCR, TCRdb re-called the 5' RACE reads, giving one row per CDR3 protein. The sample records approximately 600,000 distinct CDR3 sequences, 7.1% being singletons. Only a few counts were recorded for this clonotype. Its antigen is currently unknown. CDR1 and CDR2 (germline): MNHEY, SVGAGI. The CDR3 covers 16 residues. The J segment lost 7 bases and the V segment lost 0 bases, leaving 8 bases of the junction unmatched. These data also featured in a second study, about yellow fever vaccine responses in identical twins.

The source material was PBMCs. V and J are TRBV6-5 and TRBJ2-1; 8 bases match TRBD2. The clonotype comes from a woman between 18 and 29 years old in good health. For the CDR3, the DNA is TGTGCCAGCAGTTACTCGAGAACGGGGGGGCAGAATGAGCAGTTCTTC. Amino acid sequence: CASSYSRTGGQNEQFF.